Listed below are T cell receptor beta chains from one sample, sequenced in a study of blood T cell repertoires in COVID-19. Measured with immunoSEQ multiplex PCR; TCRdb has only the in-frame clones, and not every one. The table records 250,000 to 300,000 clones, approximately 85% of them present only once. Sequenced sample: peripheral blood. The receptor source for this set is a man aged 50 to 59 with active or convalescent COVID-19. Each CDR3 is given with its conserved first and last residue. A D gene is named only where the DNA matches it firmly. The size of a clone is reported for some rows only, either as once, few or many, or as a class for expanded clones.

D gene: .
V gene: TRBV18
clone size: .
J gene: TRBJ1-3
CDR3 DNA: TGTGCCAGCTCACTTCAGGGTACCGGAAGAAACACCATATATTTT
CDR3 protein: CASSLQGTGRNTIYF

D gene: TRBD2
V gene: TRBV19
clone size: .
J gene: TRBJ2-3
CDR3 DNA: TGTGCCAGTAGACCCACTAGCGGGACCCTTCCGCAGTATTTT
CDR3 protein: CASRPTSGTLPQYF

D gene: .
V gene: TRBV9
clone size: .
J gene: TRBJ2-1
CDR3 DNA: TGTGCCAGCAGCGCCCCCCGGCGGGACCAAGCGAACAATGAGCAGTTCTTC
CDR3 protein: CASSAPRRDQANNEQFF

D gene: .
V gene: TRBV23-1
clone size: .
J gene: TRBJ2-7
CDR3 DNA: TGCGCCAGCAGTCAATCGCGGGGCAGGGCGAGGAACTCCTACGAGCAGTACTTC
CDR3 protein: CASSQSRGRARNSYEQYF

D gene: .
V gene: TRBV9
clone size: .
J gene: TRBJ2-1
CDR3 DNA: TGTGCCAGCAGCGCTGGACAGCTCTACAATGAGCAGTTCTTC
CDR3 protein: CASSAGQLYNEQFF

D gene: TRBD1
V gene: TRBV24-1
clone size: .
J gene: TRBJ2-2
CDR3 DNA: TGTGCCACCAGTGATCCAGGACAGGGTTCCGGGGAGCTGTTTTTT
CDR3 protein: CATSDPGQGSGELFF

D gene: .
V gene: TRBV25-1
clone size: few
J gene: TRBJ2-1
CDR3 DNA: TGTGCCAGCAGTGAGGGTGTGGGTAGCGGTAGCTCCTACAATGAGCAGTTCTTC
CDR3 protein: CASSEGVGSGSSYNEQFF

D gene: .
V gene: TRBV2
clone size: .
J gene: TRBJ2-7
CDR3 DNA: TGTGCCAGCAGTCGTCTTCGCTACGAGCAGTACTTC
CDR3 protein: CASSRLRYEQYF

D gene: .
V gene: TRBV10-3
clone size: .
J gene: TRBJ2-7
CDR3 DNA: TGTGCCATCAGGCGAACGACGGGAACCTACGAGCAGTACTTC
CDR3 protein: CAIRRTTGTYEQYF

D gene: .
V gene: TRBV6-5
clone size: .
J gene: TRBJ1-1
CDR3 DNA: TGTGCCAGCACGGCTGGGGGGACTGAAGCTTTCTTT
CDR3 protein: CASTAGGTEAFF

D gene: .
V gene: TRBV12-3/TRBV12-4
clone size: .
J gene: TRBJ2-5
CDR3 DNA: TGTGCCAGCAGCCCTAGCAAGTGGGAGACCCAGTACTTC
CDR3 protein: CASSPSKWETQYF

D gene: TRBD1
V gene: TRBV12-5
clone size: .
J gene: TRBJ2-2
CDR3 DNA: TGTGCTAGTGGCTCGAGACAGGGGGCTAAAGAAGCCGGGGAGCTGTTTTTT
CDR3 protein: CASGSRQGAKEAGELFF

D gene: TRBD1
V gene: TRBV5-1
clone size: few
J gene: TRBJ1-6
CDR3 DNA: TGCGCCAGCAGTCTGACAGGGGACTCCTATAATTCACCCCTCCACTTT
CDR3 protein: CASSLTGDSYNSPLHF

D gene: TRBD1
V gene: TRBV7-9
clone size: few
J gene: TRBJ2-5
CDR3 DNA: TGTGCCAGCAGCCACCCTACCGACAGGGCCACCGGGGAGACCCAGTACTTC
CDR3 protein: CASSHPTDRATGETQYF

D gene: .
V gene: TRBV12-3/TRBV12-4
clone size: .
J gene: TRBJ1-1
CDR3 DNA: TGTGCCAGCAGTACCTTTAGGAACACTGAAGCTTTCTTT
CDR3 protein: CASSTFRNTEAFF

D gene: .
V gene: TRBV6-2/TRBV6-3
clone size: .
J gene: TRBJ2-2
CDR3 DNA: TGTGCCAGCAGTCAAGCTAGGCCGGGGGAGCTGTTTTTT
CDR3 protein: CASSQARPGELFF

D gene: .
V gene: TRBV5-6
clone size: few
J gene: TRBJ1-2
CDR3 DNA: TGTGCCAGCAGTGAAGGGGTGGGCTACACCTTC
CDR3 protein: CASSEGVGYTF

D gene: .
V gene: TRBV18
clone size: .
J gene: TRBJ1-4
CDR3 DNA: TGTGCCAGCTCACCTTCCTTTGCAACTAATGAAAAACTGTTTTTT
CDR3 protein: CASSPSFATNEKLFF

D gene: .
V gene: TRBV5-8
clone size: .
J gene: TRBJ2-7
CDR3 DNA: TGTGCCAGCGAACTTAACAGGGGGGGAGTCTACGAGCAGTACTTC
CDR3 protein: CASELNRGGVYEQYF

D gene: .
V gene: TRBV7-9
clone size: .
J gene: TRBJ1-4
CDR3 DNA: TGTGCCAGCAGCTTAGCGGGCCAGGCTGAAAAACTGTTTTTT
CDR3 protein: CASSLAGQAEKLFF

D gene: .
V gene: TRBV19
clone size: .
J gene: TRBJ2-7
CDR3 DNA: TGTGCCAGTAGCTACACCCGGGTGGGCGAGCAGTACTTC
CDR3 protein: CASSYTRVGEQYF

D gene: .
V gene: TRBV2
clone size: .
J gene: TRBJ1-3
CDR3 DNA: TGTGCCAGCGGGCCCTACGGGGGGGACACTAGAAACACCATATATTTT
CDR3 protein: CASGPYGGDTRNTIYF

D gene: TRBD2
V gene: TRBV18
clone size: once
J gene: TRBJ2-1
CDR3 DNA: TGTGCCAGCTCACAGCCGGGACTAGCGAGCTCCTACAATGAGCAGTTCTTC
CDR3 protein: CASSQPGLASSYNEQFF

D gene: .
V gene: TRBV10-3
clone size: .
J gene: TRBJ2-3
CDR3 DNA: TGTGCCATCAGTGAAAGGAGCGGACTACCAGATACGCAGTATTTT
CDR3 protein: CAISERSGLPDTQYF

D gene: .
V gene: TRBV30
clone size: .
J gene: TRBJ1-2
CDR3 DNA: TGTGCCTGGAGTGCTCCCGGAGGGAGCAACTATGGCTACACCTTC
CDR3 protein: CAWSAPGGSNYGYTF

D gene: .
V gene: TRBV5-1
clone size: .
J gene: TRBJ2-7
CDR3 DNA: TGCGCCAGCAGCTTTGCCCAGGTCGGATCCTACGAGCAGTACTTC
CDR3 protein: CASSFAQVGSYEQYF

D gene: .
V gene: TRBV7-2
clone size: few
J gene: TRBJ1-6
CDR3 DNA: TGTGCCAGCAGCTACGGGGGAGGGGCCCTCCACTTT
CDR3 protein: CASSYGGGALHF

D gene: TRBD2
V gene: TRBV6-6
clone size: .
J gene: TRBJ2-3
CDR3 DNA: TGTGCCAGCAAGCTCGCGGGAGGGCCTTCTGATACGCAGTATTTT
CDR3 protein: CASKLAGGPSDTQYF